A single sample is the source of the 18 T cell receptor beta chains below, sequenced in a study of cytomegalovirus exposure and HLA in healthy donors. Researchers ran the PCR with 60 Vbeta and 13 Jbeta primers. Clones were sequenced by immunoSEQ multiplex PCR, and TCRdb holds only the in-frame ones, with some missing. Here the sample spans some 95,000 clones, around four fifths being singletons. The sequenced sample was PBMCs. These receptors came from a man aged 30 to 45 in good health and CMV-seronegative.

The chain recombines TRBV5-5 with TRBJ1-4; 9 positions match TRBD1. The germline gives CDR1 SGHKS, CDR2 YYEKEE (reference sequence). The CDR3 is 16 residues long. V lost 4 bases, J lost 8 bases, and 12 bases stayed unmatched. The CDR3 DNA is TGTGCCAGCAGCAACCGGGACAGGGCTGGAAACGAAAAACTGTTTTTT. Its translation: CASSNRDRAGNEKLFF.

This clone was seen a few times. The V gene is TRBV7-2, the J gene TRBJ1-5, with D possibly TRBD1 on 5 matching bases. The CDR3 has 14 amino acids. The V gene lost 5 bases and the J gene lost 5 bases, with 13 bases spanning the gap. Germline V gene lookup returns CDR1 SGHTA and CDR2 FQGNSA. The CDR3 DNA follows: TGTGCCAGCAGCAGCCGGGCAGGGTATCAGCCCCAGCATTTT. This gives the protein CASSSRAGYQPQHF.

The chain has TRBV9 and TRBJ1-1; D remains unclear. There are 14 residues in the CDR3. In germline, CDR1 is SGDLS, CDR2 YYNGEE. Between the trimmed V and J ends, which lost 2 bases and 1 base, there was a span of 9 bases. The CDR3: CASSVSGSNTEAFF. The CDR3 nucleotides are TGTGCCAGCAGCGTTTCGGGTTCGAACACTGAAGCTTTCTTT.

V gene TRBV30 combines with J gene TRBJ2-3, with D possibly being TRBD1 (5 bases). Trimming left V 1 base short and J 1 base short, with 12 bases between. Per germline, CDR1 GTSNPN and CDR2 SVGIG (reference sequence). CDR3 length equals 15 residues. Here the CDR3 DNA reads TGTGCCTGGAGTGAAAGCACAGGTCGCACAGATACGCAGTATTTT. Residues: CAWSESTGRTDTQYF.

V usage is TRBV14 and J usage is TRBJ1-3; TRBD1 matches at 8 bases. After removal of 4 bases from V and 6 bases from J, the junction contained 5 bases not matched to a gene. The CDR3 spans 14 residues. Per the germline V gene, CDR1 is SGHDN and CDR2 is FVKESK. The CDR3 DNA sequence: TGTGCCAGCAGCCGCTCAGGGGGCGCAAACACCATATATTTT. Translating gives CASSRSGGANTIYF.

This clone was recorded once. The rearrangement links TRBV6-1 to TRBJ1-3, with 10 bases matching TRBD1. The germline gives CDR1 MNHNS, CDR2 SASEGT. The CDR3 consists of 13 residues. The V segment lost 8 bases and the J segment 3 bases; nucleotides outside the gene matches: 1. CDR3 nucleotide sequence: TGTGCCAGCCGGACAGGGGGTGGAAACACCATATATTTT. It encodes CASRTGGGNTIYF.

J is TRBJ2-7 and V is TRBV5-1; 12 nucleotides align to TRBD2. V shed 2 bases and J 1 base; nucleotides not matched to a gene: 4. The germline V gene encodes CDR1 SGHRS and CDR2 YFSETQ. The CDR3 spans 16 residues. Here the CDR3 DNA reads TGCGCCAGCAGCTTACGGACTAGCGGGACTTCCTACGAGCAGTACTTC. Encoded protein: CASSLRTSGTSYEQYF.

This chain uses TRBV6-1 with TRBJ2-2; 9 nucleotides align to TRBD1. V lost 1 base to trimming and J lost 4 bases; unmatched junction nucleotides: 1. The V gene's germline CDR1 is MNHNS and CDR2 SASEGT. This CDR3 is built from 15 residues. The CDR3 protein is CASSEGDRVTGELFF. In DNA, the CDR3 is TGTGCCAGCAGTGAAGGGGACAGGGTCACCGGGGAGCTGTTTTTT.

This clone was seen once. The chain employs TRBV6-1 and TRBJ2-1; a possible D gene is TRBD1 (6 bases). In germline, CDR1 is MNHNS, CDR2 SASEGT. Trimming pared 5 bases from V and 6 bases from J, leaving 17 bases between. The CDR3 runs 15 residues. CDR3 nucleotide sequence: TGTGCCAGCAGTAGCCGACAGGAACCCCTCAATGAGCAGTTCTTC. The encoded protein is CASSSRQEPLNEQFF.

The chain employs TRBV7-3 and TRBJ1-6; weak D call: TRBD1 (6 bases). Trimming left V 2 bases short and J 7 bases short, with 12 bases between. Looked up from germline, CDR1 is SGHTA and CDR2 is FQGTGA. This CDR3 is built from 15 residues. For the CDR3, the DNA is TGTGCCAGCAGCTTATCGGGGGGGCGAAATTCACCCCTCCACTTT. As protein: CASSLSGGRNSPLHF.

This clone was observed a handful of times. V is TRBV10-2 and J is TRBJ2-3; 11 nucleotides match TRBD2. There are 17 residues in the CDR3. The trim removed 7 bases at V and 2 bases at J, leaving 11 bases unmatched. CDR1 is WSHSY, CDR2 SAAADI, per germline. CDR3 bases: TGCGCCAGCACGGGTAGCGGGGGGGTCAAATCCACAGATACGCAGTATTTT. It specifies CASTGSGGVKSTDTQYF.

Only a few counts were recorded for this clone. The genes are TRBV5-6 and TRBJ1-5; 7 positions match TRBD1. The V and J ends lost 4 bases and 0 bases, in that order; junction bases with no gene match: 1. The CDR3 contains 14 residues. Germline values: CDR1 SGHDT, CDR2 YYEEEE. The CDR3 bases are TGTGCCAGCAGCCGGACAGGTAGCAATCAGCCCCAGCATTTT. It codes for CASSRTGSNQPQHF.

J is TRBJ2-7 and V is TRBV19; the D is unclear. CDR1 and CDR2 (germline): LNHDA, SQIVND (reference sequence). V was trimmed by 9 bases and J by 6 bases, leaving 18 bases between them. This CDR3 region has 13 residues. The CDR3 coding sequence is TGTGCCAGCCGGCGTAGCAAGTCCACCGAGCAGTACTTC. It encodes CASRRSKSTEQYF.

V and J are TRBV28 and TRBJ2-7; a possible D gene is TRBD1 (7 bases). The CDR3 consists of 14 residues. The V gene lost 9 bases and the J gene lost 9 bases, with 24 bases spanning the gap. Germline V CDR1 and CDR2: MDHEN, SYDVKM. CDR3: CASLGQGDYSGQYF. The CDR3 DNA is TGTGCCAGTTTAGGGCAGGGGGATTATAGCGGGCAGTACTTC.

This clone was counted a single time. The chain combines TRBV18 with TRBJ2-5, with D possibly TRBD2 on 7 matching bases. This CDR3 is 17 amino acids long. Per germline, CDR1 KGHSH and CDR2 LQKENI. Trimming pared 3 bases from V and 3 bases from J, leaving 20 bases between. CDR3 bases: TGTGCCAGCTCACCCCCAGGAGGGCGGGGGCCTAAAGAGACCCAGTACTTC. Residues: CASSPPGGRGPKETQYF.

The CDR3 sequence: CASSQGLAGPRGEQYF. The CDR3 DNA is TGCGCCAGCAGCCAAGGACTAGCGGGCCCTCGGGGGGAGCAGTACTTC. The genes are TRBV4-1 and TRBJ2-7; 10 bases map to TRBD2. Germline CDR1 MGHRA, CDR2 YSYEKL. Losses at the gene ends were 1 base for V and 7 bases for J; bases not matched to a gene: 10. This CDR3 is built from 16 residues.

In its sample, this clone was seen a few times. The chain links TRBV25-1 to TRBJ2-1; D uncertain. This CDR3 region has 15 residues. Germline-derived CDR1 and CDR2 are MGHDK and SYGVNS. Deletions cut 3 bases from V and 1 base from J, with 10 bases between. CDR3 region: CASSDASPSYNEQFF. The CDR3, as DNA: TGTGCCAGCAGTGATGCTAGTCCTTCCTACAATGAGCAGTTCTTC.

The chain employs TRBV9 and TRBJ2-2; 11 bases fit TRBD2. The CDR3 contains 19 residues. J lost 7 bases, V lost 0 bases, and 14 bases had no gene match. Per the germline V gene, CDR1 is SGDLS and CDR2 is YYNGEE. The DNA for the CDR3 is TGTGCCAGCAGCGTAGGTCGAATACTAGCGGGAGCGGCTTACGGGGAGCTGTTTTTT. It is translated as CASSVGRILAGAAYGELFF.